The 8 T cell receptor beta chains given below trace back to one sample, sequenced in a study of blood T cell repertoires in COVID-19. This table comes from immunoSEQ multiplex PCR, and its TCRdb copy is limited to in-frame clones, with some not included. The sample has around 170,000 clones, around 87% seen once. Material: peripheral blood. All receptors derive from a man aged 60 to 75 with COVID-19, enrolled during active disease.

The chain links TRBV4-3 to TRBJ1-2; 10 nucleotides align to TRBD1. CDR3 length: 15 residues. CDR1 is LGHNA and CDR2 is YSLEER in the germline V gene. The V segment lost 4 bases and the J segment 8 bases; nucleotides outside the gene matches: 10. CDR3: CASSPPGQGNGGYTF. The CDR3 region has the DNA TGCGCCAGCAGCCCTCCGGGACAGGGGAACGGCGGCTACACCTTC.

The CDR3 region is CASSPVGVGEGNSPLHF. In DNA, the CDR3 is TGTGCCAGCAGTCCAGTTGGAGTAGGGGAGGGGAATTCACCCCTCCACTTT. J is TRBJ1-6 and V is TRBV7-9, with D maybe TRBD1 (5 bases). Between the trimmed V and J ends, which lost 6 bases and 7 bases, there was a span of 22 bases. Per the germline V gene, CDR1 is SEHNR and CDR2 is FQNEAQ (reference sequence). The CDR3 sequence is 17 residues long.

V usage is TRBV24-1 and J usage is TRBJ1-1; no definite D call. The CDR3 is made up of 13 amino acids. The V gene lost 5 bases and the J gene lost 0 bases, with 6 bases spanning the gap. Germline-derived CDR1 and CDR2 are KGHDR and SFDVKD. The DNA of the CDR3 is TGTGCCACCAGTGCGCAGTTGAACACTGAAGCTTTCTTT. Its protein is CATSAQLNTEAFF.

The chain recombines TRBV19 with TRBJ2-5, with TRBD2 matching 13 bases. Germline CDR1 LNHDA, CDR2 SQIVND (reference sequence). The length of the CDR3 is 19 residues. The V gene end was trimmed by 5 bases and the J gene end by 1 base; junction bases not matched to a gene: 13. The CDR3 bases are TGTGCCAGTAGTGCCCAACCGGGACTAGCGGGGTCCTTCCAAGAGACCCAGTACTTC. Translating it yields CASSAQPGLAGSFQETQYF.

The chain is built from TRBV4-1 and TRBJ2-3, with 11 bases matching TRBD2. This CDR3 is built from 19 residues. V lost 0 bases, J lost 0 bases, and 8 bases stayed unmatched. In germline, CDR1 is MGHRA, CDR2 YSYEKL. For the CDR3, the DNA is TGCGCCAGCAGCCAAGACACACTAGCGGGGGTTACTAGCACAGATACGCAGTATTTT. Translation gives CASSQDTLAGVTSTDTQYF.

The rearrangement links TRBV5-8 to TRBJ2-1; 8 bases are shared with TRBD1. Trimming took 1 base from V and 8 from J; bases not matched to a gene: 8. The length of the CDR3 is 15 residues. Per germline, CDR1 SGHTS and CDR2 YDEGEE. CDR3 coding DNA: TGTGCCAGCAGCTTGAACAGGGGGGTCCCTCATGAGCAGTTCTTC. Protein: CASSLNRGVPHEQFF. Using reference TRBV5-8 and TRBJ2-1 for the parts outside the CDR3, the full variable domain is EAGVTQSPTHLIKTRGQQATLRCSPISGHTSVYWYQQALGLGLQFLLWYDEGEERNRGNFPPRFSGRQFPNYSSELNVNALELEDSALYLCASSLNRGVPHEQFFGPGTRLTVL.

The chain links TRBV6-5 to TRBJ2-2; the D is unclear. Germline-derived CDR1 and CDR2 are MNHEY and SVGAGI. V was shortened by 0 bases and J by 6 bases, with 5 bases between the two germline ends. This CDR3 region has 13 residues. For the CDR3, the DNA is TGTGCCAGCAGTTACTCTGGCTCCGGGGAGCTGTTTTTT. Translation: CASSYSGSGELFF.

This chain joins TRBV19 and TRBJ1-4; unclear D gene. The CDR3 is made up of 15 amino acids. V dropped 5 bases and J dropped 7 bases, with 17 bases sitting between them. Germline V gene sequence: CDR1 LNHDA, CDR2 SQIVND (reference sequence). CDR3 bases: TGTGCCAGTAGTCCACCCGGCAGAGGCGGTGAAAAACTGTTTTTT. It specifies CASSPPGRGGEKLFF.